One sample yielded the 32 T cell receptor beta chains listed below, sequenced in a study of regulatory T cells in long-lasting Graves disease. Time point given: newly diagnosed GD, antithyroid drugs for less than 3 months. PBMC-derived RNA was used for the TCR library. Construction of the TCR beta libraries employed iRepertoire HTBI primers in conjunction with Arm-PCR of CDR3 regions. TCRdb passed the multiplex PCR reads through MiXCR, listing each CDR3 protein once. Counted here are some 490,000 distinct CDR3 sequences, 12% occurring once; the ten biggest clones make up roughly 8.2%. This sample was shared with a second study, whose subject was T cells in Graves' hyperthyroidism and ophthalmopathy.

The sample consisted of peripheral blood mononuclear cells (PBMCs), taken at new diagnosis, from a patient treated with antithyroid drugs. Every receptor here comes from a woman younger than 45 with Graves disease.

At least ten counts were recorded for this clonotype. This chain links TRBV28 with TRBJ1-2, with 7 bases fitting TRBD1. This CDR3 comprises 12 residues. Losses at the gene ends were 5 bases for V and 8 bases for J; bases not matched to a gene: 5. Germline lookup yields CDR1 MDHEN and CDR2 SYDVKM. CDR3 region: CASSLRQGGYTF. As DNA, the CDR3 is TGTGCCAGCAGTCTCCGACAGGGAGGCTACACCTTC.

There are many counts of this clonotype. The CDR3 protein is CAWGTTTGVKGAEAFF. CDR3 bases: TGTGCCTGGGGAACGACGACAGGGGTAAAAGGGGCTGAAGCTTTCTTT. This chain joins TRBV30 and TRBJ1-1; TRBD1 agrees at 8 bases. V gave up 5 bases and J gave up 6 bases; unmatched junction bases: 17. The CDR3 loop spans 16 amino acids. CDR1 GTSNPN and CDR2 SVGIG come from the germline V gene (reference sequence).

This clonotype has ten or more counts. The rearrangement uses TRBV12-3 or TRBV12-4 and TRBJ1-4, with D perhaps matching TRBD1 (6 bases). The CDR3 is 13 amino acids. V shed 6 bases and J shed 5 bases, with 10 bases lying between them. The DNA of the CDR3 is TGTGCCAGCAGCAGGGACATGAATGAAAAACTGTTTTTT. Its protein product is CASSRDMNEKLFF.

This chain links TRBV12-3 or TRBV12-4 with TRBJ2-3; no clear D. The V and J ends lost 6 bases and 4 bases respectively, with 11 bases between them. The CDR3 is made up of 13 amino acids. DNA of the CDR3: TGTGCCAGCAGCCAAATGATAGCAGATACGCAGTATTTT. It yields the protein CASSQMIADTQYF.

This clonotype was seen many times. The chain is built from TRBV29-1 and TRBJ1-1; possibly TRBD1 for D (6 bases). With 4 bases removed from V and 4 bases from J, the gap between germline ends came to 19 bases. Germline loops: CDR1 SQVTM, CDR2 ANQGSEA. The CDR3 runs to 15 residues. The CDR3 spells CSVGTSGTFFTEAFF. In DNA, the CDR3 is TGCAGCGTTGGCACCTCCGGGACATTCTTCACTGAAGCTTTCTTT.

In its sample, this clonotype was seen a few times. The chain combines TRBV6-2 or TRBV6-3 with TRBJ2-1, with TRBD1 matching 8 bases. The CDR3 spans 14 residues. Per germline, CDR1 MNHEY and CDR2 SVGEGT. Germline trimming cut 8 bases from V and 12 bases from J; bases unmatched to any gene: 15. Here the CDR3 reads CASCTPTGVQGQFF. The CDR3 DNA is TGTGCCAGCTGTACACCGACAGGGGTACAGGGGCAGTTCTTC.

This clonotype was detected many times. J is TRBJ1-2 and V is TRBV28, with 7 bases fitting TRBD1. Germline values: CDR1 MDHEN, CDR2 SYDVKM. CDR3 length equals 16 residues. Losses at the gene ends were 3 bases for V and 5 bases for J; bases not matched to a gene: 12. The CDR3: CASSLRIRQGGYGYTF. CDR3 nucleotide sequence: TGTGCCAGCAGTTTGAGAATTCGACAGGGCGGGTATGGCTACACCTTC.

This clonotype was found many times. The chain carries TRBV20-1 and TRBJ2-1; the match to TRBD2 covers 7 bases. The CDR3 is made up of 13 amino acids. The germline CDR1 and CDR2 sequences are DFQATT and SNEGSKA (reference sequence). Unmatched junction bases numbered 6, after V lost 5 bases and J lost 5 bases. This CDR3 is CSAPRAGDNEQFF. DNA for the CDR3: TGCAGTGCTCCGAGGGCGGGAGACAATGAGCAGTTCTTC.

This rearrangement joins TRBV19 to TRBJ2-1; perhaps TRBD2 as D (5 bases). Germline V gives CDR1 LNHDA, CDR2 SQIVND (reference sequence). V was cut by 5 bases and J by 1 base, with 9 bases left in between. CDR3 size: 14 residues. The CDR3 DNA reads as TGTGCCAGTAGTGACTACTCTTCCTACAATGAGCAGTTCTTC. Its translation is CASSDYSSYNEQFF.

This clonotype has a count of ten or more. The DNA for the CDR3 is TGTGCCAGCTCACCACCGAACAGGGTGAACACTGAAGCTTTCTTT. This encodes CASSPPNRVNTEAFF. The chain has TRBV18 and TRBJ1-1; D might be TRBD1 (6 bases). The ends were cut back, 0 bases at V and 0 bases at J, with 8 bases in the middle. CDR3 size: 15 residues. From germline, CDR1 is KGHSH and CDR2 LQKENI.

This clonotype was counted ten times or more. This chain joins TRBV29-1 and TRBJ2-1, with 11 bases aligning to TRBD2. Germline loops: CDR1 SQVTM, CDR2 ANQGSEA. V lost 6 bases to trimming and J lost 4 bases; unmatched junction nucleotides: 8. The CDR3 contains 15 residues. CDR3 nucleotides: TGCAGCGTCTTCTTACTAGCGGGAGAGTACAATGAGCAGTTCTTC. Its protein is CSVFLLAGEYNEQFF.

As regards this clonotype: A read error is possible here, since a much larger clone lies one base away. The V call is TRBV14, the J call TRBJ1-2; D is unclear. Germline V gene lookup returns CDR1 SGHDN and CDR2 FVKESK. This CDR3 comprises 11 residues. CDR3 bases: TGTGCCAGCAGCCCGGACCCTGGCTACAGCTTC. As protein: CASSPDPGYSF.

The chain uses TRBV7-2 and TRBJ1-3; no definite D call. With 5 bases removed from V and 0 bases from J, the gap between germline ends came to 14 bases. The CDR3 covers 16 residues. Germline CDR1 SGHTA, CDR2 FQGNSA. The CDR3 spells CASSRRSSASGNTIYF. Written as DNA, the CDR3 is TGTGCCAGCAGCCGACGTAGCAGCGCCTCTGGAAACACCATATATTTT. Looking up the rest from reference TRBV7-2 and TRBJ1-3 gives the full variable domain: GAGVSQSPSNKVTEKGKDVELRCDPISGHTALYWYRQSLGQGLEFLIYFQGNSAPDKSGLPSDRFSAERTGGSVSTLTIQRTQQEDSAVYLCASSRRSSASGNTIYFGEGSWLTVV.

The gene calls are TRBV19 and TRBJ1-3; D is possibly TRBD1 (6 bases). The ends were cut back, 3 bases at V and 1 base at J, with 13 bases in the middle. The CDR3 is 16 amino acids. Germline CDR1 reads LNHDA; CDR2 reads SQIVND (reference sequence). CDR3 sequence (DNA): TGTGCCAGTAGTATCGCTGGTAGGGGGTCTGGAAACACCATATATTTT. Translated, it gives CASSIAGRGSGNTIYF.

This clonotype was observed many times. CDR3 residues: CATSRTRINNEQFF. The CDR3 DNA sequence: TGTGCCACCAGCAGGACCCGGATTAACAATGAGCAGTTCTTC. The rearrangement uses TRBV15 and TRBJ2-1; D gene unclear. Per the germline V gene, CDR1 is LNHNV and CDR2 is YYDKDF (reference sequence). Between the trimmed V and J ends, which lost 3 bases and 5 bases, there was a span of 11 bases. The CDR3 is 14 residues long.

CDR3 region: CSATREATSYEQYF. The CDR3 bases are TGCAGTGCTACGCGGGAAGCCACATCCTACGAGCAGTACTTC. This chain links TRBV20-1 with TRBJ2-7, with D tentatively TRBD2 (6 bases). Trimming stripped 4 bases from V and 1 base from J, with 14 bases between. The CDR3 is 14 residues long. CDR1 is DFQATT, CDR2 SNEGSKA, per germline (reference sequence).

The chain links TRBV30 to TRBJ2-3; 9 bases map to TRBD2. From germline, CDR1 is GTSNPN and CDR2 SVGIG (reference sequence). CDR3 length: 19 amino acids. Trimming removed 0 bases from V and 2 bases from J; junction bases left unmatched: 15. This CDR3 is CAWSVLQLRLADVTDTQYF. Here the CDR3 DNA reads TGTGCCTGGAGTGTACTCCAACTTCGACTAGCGGACGTCACAGATACGCAGTATTTT.

The chain employs TRBV11-1 and TRBJ2-1; the D gene is possibly TRBD2 (6 bases). V lost 8 bases and J 2 bases, leaving 10 bases between the germline ends. Germline loops: CDR1 SGHAT, CDR2 FQDESV (reference sequence). This CDR3 contains 13 residues. CDR3: CASGTAPYNEQFF. The CDR3 nucleotides are TGTGCCAGCGGGACTGCGCCCTACAATGAGCAGTTCTTC.

Many counts were recorded for this clonotype. The chain combines TRBV18 with TRBJ2-1, with TRBD1 matching 8 bases. Germline V lookup: CDR1 KGHSH, CDR2 LQKENI. This CDR3 region has 18 residues. V shed 3 bases, J shed 3 bases, and the junction held 13 bases outside the gene matches. CDR3 in DNA: TGTGCCAGCTCACCTGAATTCAGGACAGGGATCCTCTACAATGAGCAGTTCTTC. It yields the protein CASSPEFRTGILYNEQFF.

This clonotype was detected many times. The rearrangement links TRBV4-1 to TRBJ2-7, with a possible D match to TRBD2 (5 bases). CDR1 and CDR2 from the germline V gene are MGHRA and YSYEKL. This CDR3 is 15 amino acids long. The V end lost 0 bases, the J end lost 3 bases, and 12 bases lay between the germline ends. CDR3 protein: CASSQETRLFYEQYF. In DNA form, the CDR3 reads TGCGCCAGCAGCCAAGAAACTAGATTATTCTACGAGCAGTACTTC.

The chain uses TRBV20-1 and TRBJ2-3, with 9 bases that match TRBD2. V gave up 1 base and J gave up 3 bases; unmatched junction bases: 5. This CDR3 spans 15 amino acids. Germline values: CDR1 DFQATT, CDR2 SNEGSKA (reference sequence). CDR3: CSARASGRQTDTQYF. The DNA of the CDR3 is TGCAGTGCTAGAGCGAGCGGGAGGCAGACAGATACGCAGTATTTT.

This clonotype was recorded at least ten times. The rearrangement joins TRBV2 to TRBJ1-5; TRBD1 might be the D (5 bases). Trimming pared 4 bases from V and 0 bases from J, leaving 7 bases between. CDR3 length: 14 residues. Per the germline V gene, CDR1 is SNHLY and CDR2 is FYNNEI. CDR3 sequence reads: CASSAQGSNQPQHF. DNA for the CDR3: TGTGCCAGCAGTGCTCAGGGTAGCAATCAGCCCCAGCATTTT.

This clonotype was seen repeatedly, ten times or more. V gene TRBV28 combines with J gene TRBJ2-1; 7 positions match TRBD2. With V trimmed by 5 bases and J by 7 bases, 8 bases remained unmatched. Looked up from germline, CDR1 is MDHEN and CDR2 is SYDVKM. The CDR3 sequence is 14 residues long. The CDR3 here is CASSLSGKWNEQFF. CDR3 in DNA: TGTGCCAGCAGTCTGAGCGGGAAGTGGAATGAGCAGTTCTTC.

There are a few counts of this clonotype. The V gene is TRBV19, the J gene TRBJ1-4; the D gene is possibly TRBD1 (6 bases). Germline CDR1 reads LNHDA; CDR2 reads SQIVND (reference sequence). V shed 8 bases and J shed 4 bases, with 20 bases lying between them. The CDR3 totals 16 residues. The CDR3 sequence is CASDGGPAAGNEKLFF. CDR3 bases: TGTGCCAGTGATGGGGGCCCGGCGGCCGGTAATGAAAAACTGTTTTTT.

In this sample, this clonotype turned up many times. V usage is TRBV28 and J usage is TRBJ1-2, with TRBD1 as a possible D gene (5 bases). The CDR3 covers 14 residues. Germline CDR1 reads MDHEN; CDR2 reads SYDVKM. Trimming cost V 7 bases and J 1 base, with 13 bases left between them. CDR3 coding DNA: TGTGCCAGCACCGATGGACACAATAACTATGGCTACACCTTC. Encoded protein: CASTDGHNNYGYTF.

Many counts were recorded for this clonotype. The gene calls are TRBV12-3 or TRBV12-4 and TRBJ2-7; a possible D gene is TRBD1 (7 bases). Trimming cost V 6 bases and J 6 bases, with 15 bases left between them. This CDR3 spans 13 amino acids. The CDR3 protein is CASRWTGGSEQYF. In DNA form, the CDR3 reads TGTGCCAGCAGGTGGACAGGAGGGAGCGAGCAGTACTTC.

This sequence joins TRBV9 and TRBJ2-6; TRBD2 agrees at 8 bases. This CDR3 spans 18 amino acids. With 4 bases clipped from V and 0 bases from J, the junction kept 9 bases outside the gene matches. Germline V gene lookup returns CDR1 SGDLS and CDR2 YYNGEE. The DNA of the CDR3 is TGTGCCAGCAGCCCCGGGGGGGCAGGATTCTCTGGGGCCAACGTCCTGACTTTC. Residues: CASSPGGAGFSGANVLTF.

This clonotype has just a few counts. The chain links TRBV7-9 to TRBJ1-6; D remains unclear. V lost 2 bases and J lost 9, with 11 bases in between. Germline CDR1 reads SEHNR; CDR2 reads FQNEAQ (reference sequence). This CDR3 is 14 amino acids long. The CDR3 DNA sequence: TGTGCCAGCAGCTTAATGGACTCGCTTTCACCCCTCCACTTT. Encoded protein: CASSLMDSLSPLHF.

This clonotype was recorded a few times. The chain employs TRBV24-1 and TRBJ2-3, with D hard to call. The ends were cut back, 4 bases at V and 0 bases at J, with 7 bases in the middle. Per germline, CDR1 KGHDR and CDR2 SFDVKD. The CDR3 is made up of 14 amino acids. The CDR3 is CATSDYSSTDTQYF. Here the CDR3 DNA reads TGTGCCACCAGTGACTACTCTAGCACAGATACGCAGTATTTT.

This clonotype was found many times. The chain joins TRBV20-1 to TRBJ1-4; D not resolved. The V end was cut by 1 base, the J end by 5 bases, with 14 bases between. The CDR3 totals 15 residues. Germline lookup yields CDR1 DFQATT and CDR2 SNEGSKA (reference sequence). CDR3 amino acids: CSARAPRDDNEKLFF. Here the CDR3 DNA reads TGCAGTGCTAGAGCCCCCCGGGATGACAATGAAAAACTGTTTTTT.

About this clonotype: No conserved phenylalanine or tryptophan ends this CDR3, so it is likely a read error. The chain combines TRBV9 with TRBJ2-1, with D possibly TRBD1 on 5 matching bases. Germline V gene lookup returns CDR1 SGDLS and CDR2 YYNGEE. V was clipped by 1 base and J by 0 bases, with 17 bases between them. CDR3 length: 18 residues. DNA for the CDR3: TGTGCCAGCAGCGTAAACCCGCGTGGGGCGATCTCCTACAATGAGCAGTTCCTC. Its protein is CASSVNPRGAISYNEQFL.

This clonotype was seen a few times. V gene TRBV20-1 combines with J gene TRBJ1-6; D remains unclear. This CDR3 contains 12 residues. The ends were cut back, 0 bases at V and 7 bases at J, with 4 bases in the middle. Germline lookup yields CDR1 DFQATT and CDR2 SNEGSKA (reference sequence). The CDR3 region is CSARDQNSPLHF. Here the CDR3 DNA reads TGCAGTGCTAGAGATCAAAATTCACCCCTCCACTTT.